This is a list of T cell receptor beta chains from one sample in a study of blood T cell repertoires in COVID-19. Produced via immunoSEQ multiplex PCR; TCRdb's table is partial and in-frame only. This sample has roughly 250,000 clones, with around 83% found just once. The source material was peripheral blood. These TCRs come from a woman aged 50 to 60 with acute or convalescent COVID-19. Each CDR3 is given with its conserved first and last residue. D genes are given only for firm matches. Part of the rows lack a size; the others show once, few, many or a class for expanded clones.

d_call,clone_size,j_call,v_call,cdr3_nt,cdr3_aa
-,few,TRBJ2-7,TRBV29-1,TGCAGCGTTGAGGACTCGTCCATCGAGCAGTACTTC,CSVEDSSIEQYF
TRBD1,-,TRBJ1-1,TRBV4-1,TGCGCCAGCAGCCAATTGTCCGGGACAGTGAACACTGAAGCTTTCTTT,CASSQLSGTVNTEAFF
-,-,TRBJ1-2,TRBV3-1/TRBV3-2,TGTGCCAGCAGCCTAAAACAGGGAAAGGGCTACACCTTC,CASSLKQGKGYTF
TRBD2,-,TRBJ2-7,TRBV24-1,TGTGCCACCAGTGATCCGGGGACTAGCGGGAGGAACGAGCAGTACTTC,CATSDPGTSGRNEQYF
-,few,TRBJ1-1,TRBV2,TGTGCCAGCAGTACTGACAGTCGTGGCACTGAAGCTTTCTTT,CASSTDSRGTEAFF
TRBD1,-,TRBJ1-4,TRBV19,TGTGCCAGTAGTGGCAGGGGGCGAGAAAAACTGTTTTTT,CASSGRGREKLFF
-,-,TRBJ2-1,TRBV5-1,TGCGCCAGCAGTGACTCGGGGAATGAGCAGTTCTTC,CASSDSGNEQFF
-,-,TRBJ2-7,TRBV10-3,TGTGCCATCAGACAGAGGGAAACCTACGAGCAGTACTTC,CAIRQRETYEQYF
TRBD1,once,TRBJ1-1,TRBV28,TGTGCCAGCAGTCCGGGACAGGCCTTGGGTGAAGCTTTCTTT,CASSPGQALGEAFF
TRBD1,-,TRBJ2-2,TRBV2,TGTGCCAGCAGCTGGACAGGAGCCACCGGGGAGCTGTTTTTT,CASSWTGATGELFF
TRBD1,-,TRBJ1-6,TRBV5-3,TGTGCCAGAAGCAGGAGGGACAGCCCGTATTCACCCCTCCACTTT,CARSRRDSPYSPLHF
TRBD1,-,TRBJ2-5,TRBV30,TGTGCCTGGAGCGGACAGGGGATCAAGACCCAGTACTTC,CAWSGQGIKTQYF
TRBD1,few,TRBJ1-2,TRBV29-1,TGCAGCGTCCGAAGGGACAGGTCTACAGAAGGCTACACCTTC,CSVRRDRSTEGYTF
TRBD2,-,TRBJ2-5,TRBV9,TGTGCCGGCAGCGTAGGACGGTCTAGCGGGAGGGTAGTTTGGGAGACCCAGTACTTC,CAGSVGRSSGRVVWETQYF
TRBD1,-,TRBJ1-2,TRBV3-1/TRBV3-2,TGTGCCAGCAGCCCGACAGGGGGCCATACCCGCTATGGCTACACCTTC,CASSPTGGHTRYGYTF
TRBD1,-,TRBJ1-2,TRBV28,TGTGCCAGCAAGCAGGGGGAGGATTATCATGGCTACACCTTC,CASKQGEDYHGYTF
-,-,TRBJ2-3,TRBV7-3,TGTGCCAGCAGCCCCGGACTTACCGACGTAGATACGCAGTATTTT,CASSPGLTDVDTQYF
-,-,TRBJ1-2,TRBV3-1/TRBV3-2,TGTGCCAGCAGCCAAGCACTTGCCGGTGGCTACACCTTC,CASSQALAGGYTF
-,-,TRBJ1-1,TRBV19,TGTGCCAGTAGTATTCAAGGACTGAGCACTGAAGCTTTCTTT,CASSIQGLSTEAFF
-,-,TRBJ2-7,TRBV12-3/TRBV12-4,TGTGCCAGCGGGAGCAGCTCCTACGAGCAGTACTTC,CASGSSSYEQYF
-,-,TRBJ1-3,TRBV28,TGTGCCAGCAGTTACTTAGGAAACACCATATATTTT,CASSYLGNTIYF
-,-,TRBJ2-7,TRBV5-1,TGCGCCAGCAGCTTAGGAGGTCTCAACGAGCAGTACTTC,CASSLGGLNEQYF
TRBD2,-,TRBJ2-3,TRBV5-4,TGTGCCAGCAGCCAGGGACTAGCCGCAGATACGCAGTATTTT,CASSQGLAADTQYF
-,few,TRBJ2-1,TRBV25-1,TGTGCCAGCAGTGAAATCGCCACAGACAATGAGCAGTTCTTC,CASSEIATDNEQFF
-,-,TRBJ1-2,TRBV6-2/TRBV6-3,TGTGCCAGCAGTTACGCCGCGGGACCTCTTAGAGGCTACACCTTC,CASSYAAGPLRGYTF
TRBD1,-,TRBJ2-1,TRBV28,TGTGCCACCCAATCCGGGACAGGGGGCTACAATGAGCAGTTCTTC,CATQSGTGGYNEQFF
-,-,TRBJ2-7,TRBV18,TGTGCCAGCTCACCACCGTCAGGGGCCTACGAGCAGTACTTC,CASSPPSGAYEQYF
TRBD2,many,TRBJ2-7,TRBV9,TGTGCCAGCAGCACAGCACTAGCGGGAGTAGACGAGCAGTACTTC,CASSTALAGVDEQYF
TRBD1,once,TRBJ1-3,TRBV14,TGTGCCAGCAGCCGGAGGGGGCCCATCTCTGGAAACACCATATATTTT,CASSRRGPISGNTIYF
TRBD1,-,TRBJ1-1,TRBV6-5,TGTGCCAGCAGTTACCGGGGGACAGGGGCCACTGAAGCTTTCTTT,CASSYRGTGATEAFF
TRBD2,few,TRBJ2-2,TRBV11-1,TGTGCCAGCAGCTTAGGCGGGGGGTACGGGGAGCTGTTTTTT,CASSLGGGYGELFF
TRBD2,-,TRBJ2-3,TRBV6-5,TGTGCCAGAAGGCGGGGGGGGCTCACAGATACGCAGTATTTT,CARRRGGLTDTQYF
-,-,TRBJ1-4,TRBV28,TGTGCCAGCAGTACCCCAGCCGGAGCCACCCTAGGGGATGAAAAACTGTTTTTT,CASSTPAGATLGDEKLFF
-,-,TRBJ1-2,TRBV28,TGTGCCAGCAGTCTTTACTCCGATGGCTACACCTTC,CASSLYSDGYTF
TRBD1,-,TRBJ1-1,TRBV5-6,TGTGCCAGCAGCTTGCGGGACAGGGCAGACTCTGAAGCTTTCTTT,CASSLRDRADSEAFF